This TCR beta chain was captured in a study of blood T cell repertoires in COVID-19. Study as a whole: There were acute and convalescent COVID-19 samples, and they came from the United States, Italy and Spain. PBMCs, B-cell-depleted T cells, or T cells were the source of the cDNA or gDNA that made up the material.

Losses at the gene ends were 6 bases for V and 1 base for J; bases not matched to a gene: 4. This CDR3 is 15 amino acids long. The germline gives CDR1 SEHNR, CDR2 FQNEAQ (reference sequence). Under the authors' procedure: Amplifying reference gene primers gave estimates of nucleated cell counts. Assay: immunoSEQ multiplex PCR; the TCRdb copy retains only in-frame clones and omits some. V and J calls and clone size are given by that table; D and trimming were obtained from the DNA. The table has over 350,000 clones, roughly 90% seen once. Sequenced input: peripheral blood. The receptor was derived from a woman aged 25 to 39 with acute or convalescent COVID-19. This chain links TRBV7-9 with TRBJ2-7, with TRBD2 matching over 12 bases. The CDR3 nucleotides are TGTGCCAGCAGTTTTGGACTAGCGGGATCCTACGAGCAGTACTTC. Protein product: CASSFGLAGSYEQYF.